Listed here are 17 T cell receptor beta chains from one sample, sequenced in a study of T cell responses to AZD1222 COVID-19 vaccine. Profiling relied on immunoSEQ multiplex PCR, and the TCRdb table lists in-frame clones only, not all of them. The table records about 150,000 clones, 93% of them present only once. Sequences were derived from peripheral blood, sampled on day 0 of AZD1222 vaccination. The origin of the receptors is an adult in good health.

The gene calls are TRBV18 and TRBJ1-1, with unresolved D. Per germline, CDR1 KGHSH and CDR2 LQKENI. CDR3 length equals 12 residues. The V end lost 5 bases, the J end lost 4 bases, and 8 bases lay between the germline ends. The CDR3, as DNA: TGTGCCAGCTCATATGCCGCCACTGAAGCTTTCTTT. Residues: CASSYAATEAFF. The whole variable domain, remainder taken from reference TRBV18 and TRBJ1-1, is NAGVMQNPRHLVRRRGQEARLRCSPMKGHSHVYWYRQLPEEGLKFMVYLQKENIIDESGMPKERFSAEFPKEGPSILRIQQVVRGDSAAYFCASSYAATEAFFGQGTRLTVV.

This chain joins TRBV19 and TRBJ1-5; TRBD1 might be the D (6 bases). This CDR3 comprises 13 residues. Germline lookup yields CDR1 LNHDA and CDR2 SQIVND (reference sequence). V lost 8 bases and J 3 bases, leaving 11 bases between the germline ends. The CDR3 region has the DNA TGTGCCAGTGAACAGGGACCCAATCAGCCCCAGCATTTT. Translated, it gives CASEQGPNQPQHF.

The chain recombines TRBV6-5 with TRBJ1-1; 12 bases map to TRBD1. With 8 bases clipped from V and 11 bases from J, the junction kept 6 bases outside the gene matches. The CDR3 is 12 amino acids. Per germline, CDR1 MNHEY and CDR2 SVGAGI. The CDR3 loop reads CASGDRGREAFF. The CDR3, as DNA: TGTGCCAGCGGGGACAGGGGGCGCGAGGCTTTCTTT.

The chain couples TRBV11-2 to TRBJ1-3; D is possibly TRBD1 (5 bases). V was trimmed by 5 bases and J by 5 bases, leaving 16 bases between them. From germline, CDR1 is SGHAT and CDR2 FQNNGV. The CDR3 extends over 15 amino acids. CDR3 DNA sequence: TGTGCCAGCAGCCCCGTGGGGGACCTCCGAAACACCATATATTTT. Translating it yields CASSPVGDLRNTIYF.

CDR3 coding DNA: TGTGCCAGCAGCAGCGGGGACACAGATACGCAGTATTTT. Translated: CASSSGDTDTQYF. The chain couples TRBV12-3 or TRBV12-4 to TRBJ2-3; 7 bases are a match to TRBD2. Losses at the gene ends were 6 bases for V and 2 bases for J; bases not matched to a gene: 2. The CDR3 runs to 13 residues.

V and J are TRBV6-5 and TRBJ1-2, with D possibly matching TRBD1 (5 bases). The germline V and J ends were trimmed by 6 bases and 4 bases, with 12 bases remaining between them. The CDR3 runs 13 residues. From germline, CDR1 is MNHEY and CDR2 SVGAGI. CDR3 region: CASREGRLYGYTF. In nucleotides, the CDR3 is TGTGCCAGCAGGGAGGGACGGCTCTATGGCTACACCTTC.

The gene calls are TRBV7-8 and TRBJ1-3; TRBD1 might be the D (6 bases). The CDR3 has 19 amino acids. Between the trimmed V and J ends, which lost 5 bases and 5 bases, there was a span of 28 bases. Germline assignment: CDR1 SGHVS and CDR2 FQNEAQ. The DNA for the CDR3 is TGTGCCAGCAGCCGAGCCACAACAGGGTCCATTAACCTACGAAACACCATATATTTT. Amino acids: CASSRATTGSINLRNTIYF.

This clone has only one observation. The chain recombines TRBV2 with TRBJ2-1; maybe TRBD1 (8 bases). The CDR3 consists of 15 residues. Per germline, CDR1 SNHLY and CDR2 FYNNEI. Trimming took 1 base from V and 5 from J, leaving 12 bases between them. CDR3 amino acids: CASSEGTGTNNEQFF. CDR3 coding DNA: TGTGCCAGCAGTGAAGGGACAGGGACTAACAATGAGCAGTTCTTC.

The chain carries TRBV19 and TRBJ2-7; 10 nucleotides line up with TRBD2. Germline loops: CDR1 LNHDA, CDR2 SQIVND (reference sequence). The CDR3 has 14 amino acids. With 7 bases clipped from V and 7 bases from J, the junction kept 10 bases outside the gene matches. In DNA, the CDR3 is TGTGCCAGTACCCCACTAGCGGGGTTTGGAGAGCAGTACTTC. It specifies CASTPLAGFGEQYF.

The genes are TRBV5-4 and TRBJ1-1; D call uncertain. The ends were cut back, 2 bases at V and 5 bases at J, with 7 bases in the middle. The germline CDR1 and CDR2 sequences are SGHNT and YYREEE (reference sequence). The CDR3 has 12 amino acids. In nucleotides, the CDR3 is TGTGCCAGCAGCTTTTTGGATACTGAAGCTTTCTTT. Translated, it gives CASSFLDTEAFF. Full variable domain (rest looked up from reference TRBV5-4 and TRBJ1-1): ETGVTQSPTHLIKTRGQQVTLRCSSQSGHNTVSWYQQALGQGPQFIFQYYREEENGRGNFPPRFSGLQFPNYSSELNVNALELDDSALYLCASSFLDTEAFFGQGTRLTVV.

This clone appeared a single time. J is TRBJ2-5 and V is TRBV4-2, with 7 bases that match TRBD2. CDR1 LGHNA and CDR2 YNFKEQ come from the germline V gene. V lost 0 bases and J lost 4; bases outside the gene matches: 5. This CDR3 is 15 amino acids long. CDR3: CASSQDERGRETQYF. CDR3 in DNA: TGTGCCAGCAGCCAAGACGAGCGGGGTCGAGAGACCCAGTACTTC.

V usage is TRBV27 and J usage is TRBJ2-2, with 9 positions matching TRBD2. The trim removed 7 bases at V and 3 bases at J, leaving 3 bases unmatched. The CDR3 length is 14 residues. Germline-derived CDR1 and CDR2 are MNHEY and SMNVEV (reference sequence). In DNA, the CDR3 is TGTGCCAGCAACCTAGCGGGGTACACCGGGGAGCTGTTTTTT. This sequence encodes CASNLAGYTGELFF.

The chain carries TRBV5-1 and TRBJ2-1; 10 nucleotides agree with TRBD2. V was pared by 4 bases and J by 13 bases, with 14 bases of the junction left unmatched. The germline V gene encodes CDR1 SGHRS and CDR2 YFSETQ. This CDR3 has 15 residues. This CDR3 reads CASSPAYSGGPEQFF. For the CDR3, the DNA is TGCGCCAGCAGCCCAGCGTATAGCGGGGGGCCGGAACAGTTCTTC. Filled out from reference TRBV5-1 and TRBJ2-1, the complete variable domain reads KAGVTQTPRYLIKTRGQQVTLSCSPISGHRSVSWYQQTPGQGLQFLFEYFSETQRNKGNFPGRFSGRQFSNSRSEMNVSTLELGDSALYLCASSPAYSGGPEQFFGPGTRLTVL.

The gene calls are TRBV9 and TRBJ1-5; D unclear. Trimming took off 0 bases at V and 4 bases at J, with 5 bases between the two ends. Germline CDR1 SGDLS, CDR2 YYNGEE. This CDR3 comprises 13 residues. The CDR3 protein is CASSVGWNQPQHF. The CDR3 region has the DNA TGTGCCAGCAGCGTAGGCTGGAATCAGCCCCAGCATTTT.

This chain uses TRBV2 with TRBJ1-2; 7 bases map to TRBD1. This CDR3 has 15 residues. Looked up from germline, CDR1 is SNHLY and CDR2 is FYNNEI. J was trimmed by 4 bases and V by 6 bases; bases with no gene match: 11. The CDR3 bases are TGTGCCAGCAGCAAGACAGGGCTCGAGGGCTATGGCTACACCTTC. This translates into CASSKTGLEGYGYTF.

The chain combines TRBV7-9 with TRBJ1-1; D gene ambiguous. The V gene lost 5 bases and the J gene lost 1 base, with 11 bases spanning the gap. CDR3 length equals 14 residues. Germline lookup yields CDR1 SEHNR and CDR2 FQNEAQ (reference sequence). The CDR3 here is CASSDLGPNTEAFF. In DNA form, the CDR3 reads TGTGCCAGCAGCGACCTCGGACCGAACACTGAAGCTTTCTTT.

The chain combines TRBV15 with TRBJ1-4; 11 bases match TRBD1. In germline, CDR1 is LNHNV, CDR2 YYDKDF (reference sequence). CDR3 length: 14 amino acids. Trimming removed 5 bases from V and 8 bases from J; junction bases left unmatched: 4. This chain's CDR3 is CATSEGQGGEKLFF. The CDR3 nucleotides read TGTGCCACCAGCGAGGGACAGGGGGGCGAAAAACTGTTTTTT.